Sequencing of this T cell receptor beta chain was carried out in a study of T-cell reconstitution after alpha-beta-depleted transplantation in children. As for this clonotype: Antigen specificity is unknown.

Notes on the study in general: Surviving recipient T cells and thymic progenitors accounted for the high day-60 TCRbeta diversity observed in some patients. As was reported, about two months after transplant, alpha-beta T cells came from several hundred expanded graft clones.

Per the germline V gene, CDR1 is SEHNR and CDR2 is FQNEAQ (reference sequence). V was clipped by 3 bases and J by 0 bases, with 9 bases between them. The CDR3 is 15 amino acids. As it was prepared, the TCRbeta library received unique molecular identifiers. TCRdb analysed the PCR reads with MiXCR anew, one entry per CDR3 protein. The sample lists around 450,000 distinct CDR3 sequences; roughly 44% were seen once. The receptor's source is a girl aged 2 to 9 with aplastic anemia, due to receive a stem cell transplant. The V call is TRBV7-9, the J call TRBJ1-5, with D uncertain. Material: PBMCs, obtained before TCRalphabeta/CD19-depleted stem cell transplant. CDR3 amino acids: CASSLGVGSNQPQHF. In DNA, the CDR3 is TGTGCCAGCAGCTTGGGAGTCGGTAGCAATCAGCCCCAGCATTTT.